These T cell receptor beta chains were read from a single sample in a study of regulatory T cells in long-lasting Graves disease. A single record per CDR3 protein comes from TCRdb applying MiXCR to the reads. In the table there are 1,500 to 2,000 distinct CDR3 sequences, 70% to 85% of which are singletons. The source was peripheral blood mononuclear cells (PBMCs), collected with antithyroid drug treatment, in newly diagnosed or persistent Graves disease (not recorded which). These TCRs come from a woman under 30 with Graves disease. Each CDR3 is given with its conserved first and last residue. Fields, in order: D gene, V gene, J gene, CDR3 length, clone size, CDR3 protein, CDR3 DNA. A D gene is named only where the DNA matches it firmly. Some rows have no size entry. The others give once, few or many, or a class for an expanded clone.

-	TRBV12-3/TRBV12-4	TRBJ2-1	18	-	CASIFRGWGGSSYNEQFF	TGTGCCAGCATTTTTAGGGGGTGGGGCGGGAGCTCCTACAATGAGCAGTTCTTC
-	TRBV12-3/TRBV12-4	TRBJ1-1	15	-	CASLNPRSGARSAFF	TGTGCCAGCCTCAATCCGAGATCGGGAGCAAGGTCGGCTTTCTTT
TRBD2	TRBV4-3	TRBJ2-4	17	-	CASSQATSGRPKNIQYF	TGCGCCAGCAGCCAAGCCACTAGCGGGAGGCCCAAAAACATTCAGTACTTC
-	TRBV2	TRBJ2-7	13	few	CASSREASTAQYF	TGTGCCAGCAGCAGAGAGGCCTCAACCGCGCAGTACTTC
TRBD1	TRBV30	TRBJ1-1	16	-	CAWSASPQGARAEAFF	TGTGCCTGGAGTGCCTCCCCCCAGGGGGCTAGGGCTGAAGCTTTCTTT
-	TRBV4-3	TRBJ1-2	14	-	CASSRLEGVGGYTF	TGCGCCAGCAGCCGTCTCGAAGGAGTGGGTGGCTACACCTTC
-	TRBV27	TRBJ2-1	13	-	CATIFGEPSEQFF	TGTGCCACCATTTTCGGGGAGCCAAGTGAGCAGTTCTTC
TRBD1	TRBV12-3/TRBV12-4	TRBJ2-4	14	-	CASSPDRGKNIQYF	TGTGCCAGCAGTCCTGACAGGGGGAAAAACATTCAGTACTTC
TRBD1	TRBV13	TRBJ1-5	15	-	CASSSRDRGRQPQHF	TGTGCCAGCAGCTCCCGGGACAGGGGGCGTCAGCCCCAGCATTTT
-	TRBV12-3/TRBV12-4	TRBJ2-1	13	once	CASKQGLYNEQFF	TGTGCCAGTAAACAGGGACTATACAATGAGCAGTTCTTC
TRBD1	TRBV4-3	TRBJ2-5	13	-	CASSQGGTGTQYF	TGCGCCAGCAGCCAAGGTGGGACAGGGACCCAGTACTTC
TRBD1	TRBV4-2	TRBJ2-1	15	-	CASSQGTGVYNEQFF	TGTGCCAGCAGCCAAGGGACAGGGGTTTACAATGAGCAGTTCTTC
TRBD1	TRBV19	TRBJ2-1	13	-	CASRDRGLNEQFF	TGTGCCAGCCGGGACAGGGGTTTGAATGAGCAGTTCTTC
TRBD1	TRBV12-3/TRBV12-4	TRBJ2-5	14	-	CASSDRDSQETQYF	TGTGCCAGCAGTGACCGGGACAGTCAAGAGACCCAGTACTTC
TRBD1	TRBV2	TRBJ1-2	13	-	CARLTGPNYGYTF	TGTGCCAGATTGACAGGGCCCAACTATGGCTACACCTTC
-	TRBV9	TRBJ1-6	15	-	CASSVAGRGNSPLHF	TGTGCCAGCAGCGTAGCAGGGAGAGGAAATTCACCCCTCCACTTT
TRBD2	TRBV7-3	TRBJ2-1	16	-	CASSYSSGHSYNEQFF	TGTGCCAGCAGCTATTCTAGCGGCCATTCCTACAATGAGCAGTTCTTC
-	TRBV11-1	TRBJ2-7	14	-	CASSLVDLSYEQYF	TGTGCCAGCAGCTTAGTGGACCTCTCCTACGAGCAGTACTTC
-	TRBV12-3/TRBV12-4	TRBJ2-3	12	-	CASTIGRDTQYF	TGTGCCAGCACGATCGGCCGGGATACGCAGTATTTT
TRBD1	TRBV3-1	TRBJ2-3	15	-	CASSQRTGATDTQYF	TGTGCCAGCAGCCAACGGACAGGCGCCACAGATACGCAGTATTTT
-	TRBV19	TRBJ1-1	14	-	CASSIRAANTEAFF	TGTGCCAGTAGTATTCGCGCGGCGAACACTGAAGCTTTCTTT
TRBD1	TRBV4-3	TRBJ2-5	15	-	CASSPWTGVPETQYF	TGCGCCAGCAGCCCCTGGACAGGAGTTCCAGAGACCCAGTACTTC
TRBD2	TRBV7-3	TRBJ2-1	14	-	CASSGGGPYNEQFF	TGTGCCAGCAGCGGGGGGGGTCCCTACAATGAGCAGTTCTTC
TRBD1	TRBV4-1	TRBJ1-2	17	-	CASSPRTGTRLSGGYTF	TGCGCCAGCAGCCCCCGGACAGGAACTCGTCTCTCCGGTGGCTACACCTTC
-	TRBV29-1	TRBJ2-1	11	-	CSGLKYNEQFF	TGCAGCGGGTTAAAGTACAATGAGCAGTTCTTC
-	TRBV14	TRBJ1-1	16	few	CASSRAGLVVNTEAFF	TGTGCCAGCAGCCGCGCGGGGCTGGTTGTCAACACTGAAGCTTTCTTT
TRBD2	TRBV28	TRBJ2-5	15	few	CASSSLAGGQETQYF	TGTGCCAGCAGTTCCTTGGCGGGGGGACAAGAGACCCAGTACTTC
-	TRBV6-2/TRBV6-3	TRBJ1-1	12	-	CASSPGHSEAFF	TGTGCCAGCAGCCCTGGACATTCCGAAGCTTTCTTT
-	TRBV6-5	TRBJ1-5	15	-	CASSPSKYSNQPQHF	TGTGCCAGCAGTCCCTCGAAGTATAGCAATCAGCCCCAGCATTTT
-	TRBV6-2/TRBV6-3	TRBJ2-1	13	-	CASSYGEYNEQFF	TGTGCCAGCAGTTACGGGGAGTACAATGAGCAGTTCTTC
TRBD1	TRBV6-2/TRBV6-3	TRBJ2-1	14	-	CASGDRPTSGEQFF	TGTGCCAGCGGGGACAGGCCCACATCGGGTGAGCAGTTCTTC
-	TRBV5-4	TRBJ2-7	14	-	CASSLGRGSYEQYF	TGTGCCAGCAGCTTGGGCAGGGGTTCCTACGAGCAGTACTTC
-	TRBV5-6	TRBJ2-1	13	-	CASSLTIYNEQFF	TGTGCCAGCAGCTTAACCATCTACAATGAGCAGTTCTTC
-	TRBV4-2	TRBJ1-1	14	-	CASSPRAFFTEAFF	TGTGCCAGCAGCCCCCGGGCGTTCTTCACTGAAGCTTTCTTT
-	TRBV19	TRBJ1-6	15	-	CASSIDPQLNSPLHF	TGTGCCAGTAGTATAGATCCTCAGTTGAATTCACCCCTCCACTTT
TRBD2	TRBV12-3/TRBV12-4	TRBJ2-1	13	once	CASGTSMTNEQFF	TGTGCCTCCGGGACTAGCATGACCAATGAGCAGTTCTTC
TRBD1	TRBV28	TRBJ1-1	12	-	CASSWTGNEAFF	TGTGCCAGCAGCTGGACAGGGAATGAAGCTTTCTTT
-	TRBV6-4	TRBJ2-1	14	-	CASTRPQDGGEQFF	TGTGCCAGCACTCGTCCTCAAGACGGCGGTGAGCAGTTCTTC
-	TRBV4-3	TRBJ2-2	14	-	CASSLQPNTGELFF	TGCGCCAGCAGCCTACAGCCGAACACCGGGGAGCTGTTTTTT
TRBD2	TRBV3-1	TRBJ2-5	17	-	CASSRILRAGGKETQYF	TGTGCCAGCAGCCGCATACTGCGAGCGGGAGGTAAAGAGACCCAGTACTTC
TRBD1	TRBV7-9	TRBJ1-1	16	-	CASRRGTGGANTEAFF	TGTGCCAGCAGACGCGGGACAGGGGGCGCGAACACTGAAGCTTTCTTT
-	TRBV6-2/TRBV6-3	TRBJ1-6	14	few	CASSYGQGSSPLHF	TGTGCCAGCAGTTACGGGCAGGGGAGTTCACCCCTCCACTTT
TRBD2	TRBV7-2	TRBJ2-7	14	-	CASSPGTSHYEQYF	TGTGCCAGCAGCCCCGGGACTAGCCACTACGAGCAGTACTTC
-	TRBV12-3/TRBV12-4	TRBJ1-4	13	-	CASRNPTNEKLFF	TGTGCCAGCAGGAACCCAACTAATGAAAAACTGTTTTTT
TRBD2	TRBV4-1	TRBJ2-1	17	few	CASSQDVAGGLVHEQFF	TGCGCCAGCAGCCAAGATGTAGCGGGAGGGTTGGTCCATGAGCAGTTCTTC
-	TRBV10-2	TRBJ2-1	13	-	CASLQGHYNEQFF	TGCGCCAGCCTACAGGGACACTACAATGAGCAGTTCTTC
-	TRBV5-1	TRBJ2-7	13	few	CASSLMDSYEQYF	TGCGCCAGCAGCTTGATGGACAGCTACGAGCAGTACTTC
TRBD2	TRBV6-2/TRBV6-3	TRBJ2-1	15	-	CASRSPGGGDDEQFF	TGTGCCAGCAGGTCTCCTGGCGGGGGGGATGATGAGCAGTTCTTC
-	TRBV29-1	TRBJ2-5	13	-	CSVELAFQETQYF	TGCAGCGTTGAACTGGCATTTCAAGAGACCCAGTACTTC
-	TRBV20-1	TRBJ2-1	13	-	CSARRLTYNEQFF	TGCAGTGCCCGCCGGCTCACCTACAATGAGCAGTTCTTC
TRBD1	TRBV11-1	TRBJ1-4	15	-	CASSSRGPTNEKLFF	TGTGCCAGCAGCTCCAGGGGGCCAACTAATGAAAAACTGTTTTTT
-	TRBV29-1	TRBJ2-5	16	-	CSVEAGGRGVGETQYF	TGCAGCGTTGAAGCGGGTGGCAGGGGTGTTGGAGAGACCCAGTACTTC
-	TRBV4-2	TRBJ1-4	16	-	CASSQELGAGGRELFF	TGTGCCAGCAGCCAAGAGTTGGGGGCGGGGGGAAGAGAACTGTTTTTT
-	TRBV6-5	TRBJ2-7	14	-	CASSYGRLTYEQYF	TGTGCCAGCAGTTACGGACGTCTCACCTACGAGCAGTACTTC
-	TRBV7-8	TRBJ2-3	15	-	CASSLERFSTDTQYF	TGTGCCAGCAGCTTAGAGAGGTTCAGCACAGATACGCAGTATTTT
-	TRBV2	TRBJ1-3	13	once	CASSGTAGNTIYF	TGTGCCAGCAGTGGGACGGCTGGAAACACCATATATTTT
-	TRBV29-1	TRBJ1-5	13	-	CSARTGSNQPQHF	TGCAGCGCTCGAACAGGCTCCAATCAGCCCCAGCATTTT